Listed below are T cell receptor beta chains from one sample, sequenced in a study of early stage breast cancer tumors. The assay was immunoSEQ multiplex PCR, and TCRdb's table has in-frame clones only and misses some. This sample has tens of thousands of clones, with 72% found just once. Material: blood. The receptors shown here come from a person between 50 and 60 years old with breast cancer. CDR3s include the opening cysteine and the closing phenylalanine or tryptophan.

J | V | length | CDR3
TRBJ2-3 | TRBV2 | 14 | CASSEDRMTDTQYF
TRBJ2-7 | TRBV9 | 15 | CASSATPTAAYEQYF
TRBJ2-5 | TRBV6-5 | 15 | CATSQGAIQLETQYF
TRBJ2-1 | TRBV18 | 16 | CASSHRLARGMNEQFF
TRBJ2-7 | TRBV9 | 14 | CASSVGSGSYEQYF
TRBJ1-4 | TRBV25-1 | 18 | CASSELSGQIITNEKLFF
TRBJ2-1 | TRBV15 | 16 | CATSTSSGGAHNEQFF
TRBJ1-2 | TRBV5-4 | 15 | CASSSTGYSNYGYTF
TRBJ2-7 | TRBV7-8 | 16 | CASSLEASSSSYEQYF
TRBJ2-7 | TRBV19 | 16 | CASSLLSGSTSYEQYF